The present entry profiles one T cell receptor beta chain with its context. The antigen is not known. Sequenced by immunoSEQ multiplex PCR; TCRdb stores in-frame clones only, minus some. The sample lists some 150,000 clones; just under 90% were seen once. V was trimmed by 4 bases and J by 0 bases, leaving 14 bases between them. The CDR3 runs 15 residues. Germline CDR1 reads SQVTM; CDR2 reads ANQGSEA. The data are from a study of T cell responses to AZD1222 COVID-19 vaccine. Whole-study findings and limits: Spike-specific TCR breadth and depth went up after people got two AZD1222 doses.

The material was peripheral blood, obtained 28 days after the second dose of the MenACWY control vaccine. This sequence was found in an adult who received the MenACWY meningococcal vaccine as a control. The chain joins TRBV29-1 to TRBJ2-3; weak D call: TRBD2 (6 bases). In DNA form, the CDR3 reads TGCAGCGTTGTCAGGCTAGCGCCTAGCACAGATACGCAGTATTTT. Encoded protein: CSVVRLAPSTDTQYF.